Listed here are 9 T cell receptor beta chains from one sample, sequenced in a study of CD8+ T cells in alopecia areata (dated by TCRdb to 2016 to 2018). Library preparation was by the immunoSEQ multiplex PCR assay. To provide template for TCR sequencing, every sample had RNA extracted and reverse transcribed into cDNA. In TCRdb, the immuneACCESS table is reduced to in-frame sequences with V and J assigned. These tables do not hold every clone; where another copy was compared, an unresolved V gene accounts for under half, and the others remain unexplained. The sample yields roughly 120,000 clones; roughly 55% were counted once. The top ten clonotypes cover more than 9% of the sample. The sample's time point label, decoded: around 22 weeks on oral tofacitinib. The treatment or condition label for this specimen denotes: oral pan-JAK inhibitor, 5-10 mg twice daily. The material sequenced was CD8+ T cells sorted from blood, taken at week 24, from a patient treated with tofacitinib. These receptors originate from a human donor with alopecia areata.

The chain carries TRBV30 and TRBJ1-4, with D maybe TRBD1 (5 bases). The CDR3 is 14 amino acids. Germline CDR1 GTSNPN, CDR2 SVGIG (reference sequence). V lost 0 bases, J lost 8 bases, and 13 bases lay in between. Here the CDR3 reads CAWSVDGGGEKLFF. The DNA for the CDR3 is TGTGCCTGGAGTGTAGATGGCGGGGGGGAAAAACTGTTTTTT.

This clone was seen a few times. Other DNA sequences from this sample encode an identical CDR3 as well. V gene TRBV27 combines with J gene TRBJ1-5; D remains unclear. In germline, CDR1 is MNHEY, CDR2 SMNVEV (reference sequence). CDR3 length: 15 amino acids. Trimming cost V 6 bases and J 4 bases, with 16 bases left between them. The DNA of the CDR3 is TGTGCCAGCAGCCCCGGCCCCGGCTCTAATCAGCCCCAGCATTTT. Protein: CASSPGPGSNQPQHF.

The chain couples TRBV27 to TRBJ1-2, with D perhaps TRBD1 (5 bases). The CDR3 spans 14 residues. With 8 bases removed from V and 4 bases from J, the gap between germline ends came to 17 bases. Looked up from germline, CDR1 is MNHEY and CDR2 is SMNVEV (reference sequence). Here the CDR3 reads CASRHGGSFYGYTF. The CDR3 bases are TGTGCCAGCCGCCACGGGGGTTCATTCTATGGCTACACCTTC.

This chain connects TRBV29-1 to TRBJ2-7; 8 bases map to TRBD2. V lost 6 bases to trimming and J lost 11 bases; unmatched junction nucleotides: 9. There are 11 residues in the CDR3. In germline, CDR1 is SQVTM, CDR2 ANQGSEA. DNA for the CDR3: TGCAGCGTCCCTTCGGGGGGGGGAAAGTACTTC. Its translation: CSVPSGGGKYF.

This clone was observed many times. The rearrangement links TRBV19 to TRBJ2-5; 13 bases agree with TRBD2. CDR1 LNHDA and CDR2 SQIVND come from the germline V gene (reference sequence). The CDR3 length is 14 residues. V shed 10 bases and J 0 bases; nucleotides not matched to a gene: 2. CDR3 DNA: TGTGCCACCGGGACTAGCGGGGACCAAGAGACCCAGTACTTC. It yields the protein CATGTSGDQETQYF.

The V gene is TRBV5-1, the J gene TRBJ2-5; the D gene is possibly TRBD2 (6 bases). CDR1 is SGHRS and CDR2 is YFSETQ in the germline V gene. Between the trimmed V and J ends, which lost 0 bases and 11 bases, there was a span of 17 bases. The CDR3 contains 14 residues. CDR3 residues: CASSLARSSGEQYF. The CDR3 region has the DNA TGCGCCAGCAGCTTGGCCAGATCCTCGGGGGAGCAGTACTTC.

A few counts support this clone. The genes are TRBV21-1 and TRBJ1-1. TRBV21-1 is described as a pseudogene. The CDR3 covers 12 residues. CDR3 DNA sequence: TGTGCCAGCAGCAAAAGGAACACTGAAGCTTTCTTT. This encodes CASSKRNTEAFF.

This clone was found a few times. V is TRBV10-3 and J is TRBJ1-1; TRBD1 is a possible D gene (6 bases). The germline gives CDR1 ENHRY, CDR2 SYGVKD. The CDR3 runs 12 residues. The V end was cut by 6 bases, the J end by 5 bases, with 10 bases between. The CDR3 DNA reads TGTGCCATCAGCCCAGGGGCAACTGAAGCTTTCTTT. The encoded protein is CAISPGATEAFF.

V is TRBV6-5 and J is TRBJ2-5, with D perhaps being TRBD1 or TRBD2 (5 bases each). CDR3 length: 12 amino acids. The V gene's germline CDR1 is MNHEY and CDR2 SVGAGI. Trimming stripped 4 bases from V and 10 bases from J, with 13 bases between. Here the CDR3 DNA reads TGTGCCAGCAGTTTGGGGACCGGCCGCCAGTACTTC. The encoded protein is CASSLGTGRQYF.